Shown below are 2 T cell receptor beta chains from a single sample sequenced in a study of Ad26.COV2.S vaccination and SARS-CoV-2 variants. The treatment was: some 20 received Ad26.COV2.S at low or high dose, single or two shots; several received placebo; per-sample allocation not given. Sampling took place 63 days after the first vaccine or placebo injection. Only in-frame clones appear in the TCRdb table, and some are missing; sequencing was by immunoSEQ multiplex PCR. The data contain more than 300,000 clones, 86% of them singletons. This specimen was peripheral blood, taken in a trial of Ad26.COV2.S vaccine versus placebo. Every receptor here comes from a person aged 18-65 years who received the Ad26.COV2.S COVID-19 vaccine or a placebo.

About this clone: One end of the junction does not line up with germline, which may come from a read error. The CDR3 coding sequence is TGTGCCAGCAGCATGCGGCTAGCGGGGGGCTCCGACAATGAGCAGTTCTTC. It is translated as CASSMRLAGGSDNEQFF. The genes are TRBV4-2 and TRBJ2-1; 11 bases map to TRBD2. The germline V gene has CDR1 LGHNA and CDR2 YNFKEQ. CDR3 length equals 17 residues.

This sequence joins TRBV3-1 (or the pseudogene TRBV3-2) and TRBJ2-7, with TRBD2 as a possible D gene (7 bases). CDR1 LGHDT and CDR2 YNNKEL come from the germline V gene (reference sequence). There are 15 residues in the CDR3. With 7 bases removed from V and 6 bases from J, the gap between germline ends came to 22 bases. The CDR3 bases are TGTGCCAGCACCCTGGGAGGGGGGCTTCCCATCGAGCAGTACTTC. It codes for CASTLGGGLPIEQYF.